The TCR beta chain under discussion was sequenced for a study of T cell changes during pregnancy in multiple sclerosis. The data were produced by immunoSEQ multiplex PCR, yet TCRdb's version contains in-frame clones alone and is incomplete. The repertoire consists of about 43,000 clones, with 85% to 90% occurring once and the leading ten covering about 4.5%. The starting material was peripheral blood, obtained in the second trimester of pregnancy. The receptor's source is a female donor in good health, enrolled as a control in a pregnancy study.

The CDR3 coding sequence is TGTGCCAGCAGTGAGCAGGGACAGGGGAAAGAGACCCAGTACTTC. It translates to CASSEQGQGKETQYF. This sequence joins TRBV2 and TRBJ2-5; TRBD1 agrees at 10 bases. The CDR3 runs to 15 residues. Germline V gene data show CDR1 as SNHLY and CDR2 as FYNNEI. V dropped 3 bases and J dropped 3; count of bases not matched to a gene: 4.